These 28 T cell receptor beta chains were all obtained from the same sample, sequenced in a study of blood T cell repertoires in COVID-19. The assay was immunoSEQ multiplex PCR, and TCRdb's table has in-frame clones only and misses some. The sample records about 90,000 clones, about 80% being singletons. Source material: peripheral blood. These receptors were obtained from a man aged 70-80 years with acute or convalescent COVID-19.

V is TRBV5-1 and J is TRBJ1-4, with TRBD1 matching 11 bases. CDR3 length: 15 residues. After removal of 3 bases from V and 8 bases from J, the junction contained 6 bases not matched to a gene. CDR1 and CDR2 (germline): SGHRS, YFSETQ. Here the CDR3 DNA reads TGCGCCAGCAGCTCTGGACAGGGGGCAGGGGAAAAACTGTTTTTT. It translates to CASSSGQGAGEKLFF.

CDR3 DNA sequence: TGTGCCAGCAGCTACACAGGGGAGCGCCCCTATAATTCACCCCTCCACTTT. Its protein product is CASSYTGERPYNSPLHF. This chain connects TRBV7-8 to TRBJ1-6; 7 bases line up with TRBD1. Germline assignment: CDR1 SGHVS and CDR2 FQNEAQ. The CDR3 is 17 residues long. The junction had 8 bases not matched to a gene; V was cut back by 4 bases and J by 2 bases.

The chain joins TRBV21-1 to TRBJ1-3. TRBV21-1 is annotated as a pseudogene. The CDR3 totals 17 residues. The CDR3 protein is CASSKAGGIDYGNTIYF. Here the CDR3 DNA reads TGTGCCAGCAGCAAAGCGGGAGGGATTGATTATGGAAACACCATATATTTT.

The V gene is TRBV28, the J gene TRBJ1-2; the match to TRBD1 covers 10 bases. The V gene's germline CDR1 is MDHEN and CDR2 SYDVKM. V was clipped by 3 bases and J by 4 bases; unmatched bases: 5. This CDR3 contains 15 residues. The CDR3 sequence is CASSLTGGAGYGYTF. The DNA for the CDR3 is TGTGCCAGCAGTTTGACAGGGGGCGCCGGCTATGGCTACACCTTC.

This CDR3 reads CASSQAGSGNTIYF. In nucleotides, the CDR3 is TGTGCCAGCAGCCAAGCGGGCTCTGGAAACACCATATATTTT. The chain has TRBV3-1 (or the pseudogene TRBV3-2) and TRBJ1-3; D not resolved. Germline lookup yields CDR1 LGHDT and CDR2 YNNKEL (reference sequence). V shed 1 base and J shed 0 bases, with 4 bases lying between them. The length of the CDR3 is 14 residues.

The chain employs TRBV10-3 and TRBJ2-3; 9 bases align to TRBD2. V shed 6 bases, J shed 0 bases, and the junction held 7 bases outside the gene matches. This CDR3 spans 16 amino acids. Germline CDR1 and CDR2: ENHRY and SYGVKD. The CDR3, as DNA: TGTGCCATCAGCCATCCTAGCGGGGCTAGCACAGATACGCAGTATTTT. Its protein product is CAISHPSGASTDTQYF.

This clone came up once. The rearrangement links TRBV9 to TRBJ2-5, with 12 bases aligning to TRBD2. There are 17 residues in the CDR3. Germline V gene data show CDR1 as SGDLS and CDR2 as YYNGEE. V dropped 3 bases and J dropped 0; count of bases not matched to a gene: 6. The CDR3 sequence: CASSASGTSGYQETQYF. The CDR3 region has the DNA TGTGCCAGCAGCGCCTCCGGGACTAGCGGGTACCAAGAGACCCAGTACTTC.

The table lists this clone with a count of one. The V gene is TRBV12-3 or TRBV12-4, the J gene TRBJ1-5; D unresolved. V gave up 0 bases and J gave up 6 bases, with 6 bases separating them. This CDR3 contains 13 residues. The DNA of the CDR3 is TGTGCCAGCAGTTTAGCGAACAGTCAGCCCCAGCATTTT. Translation: CASSLANSQPQHF.

This rearrangement joins TRBV7-3 to TRBJ1-2; the match to TRBD1 covers 9 bases. The CDR3 runs 15 residues. The V and J ends lost 4 bases and 4 bases, in that order; junction bases with no gene match: 7. Germline CDR1 and CDR2: SGHTA and FQGTGA. The CDR3 here is CASSSTGGAGYGYTF. The CDR3 DNA is TGTGCCAGCAGCTCCACAGGGGGCGCGGGCTATGGCTACACCTTC.

This clone rates as medium-sized (0.01 to 0.1%). The chain joins TRBV19 to TRBJ2-3, with 8 bases lining up with TRBD1. Germline CDR1 reads LNHDA; CDR2 reads SQIVND (reference sequence). V gave up 4 bases and J gave up 5 bases; unmatched junction bases: 8. CDR3 length equals 15 residues. CDR3 region: CASSRGTGRGDTQYF. The DNA of the CDR3 is TGTGCCAGTAGTAGGGGGACAGGCCGAGGAGATACGCAGTATTTT.

J is TRBJ2-7 and V is TRBV4-1; TRBD2 agrees at 13 bases. The CDR3 loop spans 17 amino acids. Germline values: CDR1 MGHRA, CDR2 YSYEKL. The ends lost 3 bases at V and 1 base at J; junction bases unmatched: 6. DNA for the CDR3: TGCGCCAGCAGCCAGGGACTAGCGGGGACCAGATCCTACGAGCAGTACTTC. The encoded protein is CASSQGLAGTRSYEQYF.

CDR3 nucleotides: TGTGCCAGCAGGGGGTTGAGGGCTGAAGCTTTCTTT. Translation gives CASRGLRAEAFF. The rearrangement uses TRBV28 and TRBJ1-1; D not certain. The CDR3 spans 12 residues. CDR1 MDHEN and CDR2 SYDVKM come from the germline V gene. V dropped 6 bases and J dropped 6 bases, with 11 bases sitting between them.

The chain combines TRBV5-1 with TRBJ1-1; 7 bases fit TRBD1. The CDR3 sequence is 14 residues long. The V gene end was trimmed by 6 bases and the J gene end by 1 base; junction bases not matched to a gene: 6. Germline V lookup: CDR1 SGHRS, CDR2 YFSETQ. The CDR3 DNA sequence: TGCGCCAGCACCCCGGGACAGCAGAACACTGAAGCTTTCTTT. Protein: CASTPGQQNTEAFF.

V and J are TRBV10-1 and TRBJ2-1; 13 positions match TRBD2. Germline CDR1 and CDR2: WNHNN and SYGVQD (reference sequence). The CDR3 runs to 19 residues. V shed 1 base, J shed 4 bases, and the junction held 10 bases outside the gene matches. CDR3 amino acids: CASSEFRTSGSKWYNEQFF. CDR3 bases: TGCGCCAGCAGTGAGTTTCGGACTAGCGGGAGTAAGTGGTACAATGAGCAGTTCTTC.

The J gene is TRBJ2-1, the V gene TRBV7-3; 7 positions match TRBD2. V was clipped by 8 bases and J by 7 bases; unmatched bases: 11. Germline V CDR1 and CDR2: SGHTA, FQGTGA. The CDR3 contains 14 residues. CDR3 amino acids: CASGRETLENEQFF. The CDR3 DNA reads TGTGCCAGCGGGCGGGAGACTCTGGAAAATGAGCAGTTCTTC.

J is TRBJ1-6 and V is TRBV28; D is undetermined. V dropped 11 bases and J dropped 9 bases, with 17 bases sitting between them. The CDR3 runs to 13 residues. Germline-derived CDR1 and CDR2 are MDHEN and SYDVKM. The CDR3 spells CAANGEPGSPLHF. The DNA for the CDR3 is TGTGCCGCCAACGGGGAACCGGGTTCACCCCTCCACTTT.

The rearrangement links TRBV19 to TRBJ2-2, with 7 bases aligning to TRBD1. In germline, CDR1 is LNHDA, CDR2 SQIVND (reference sequence). V shed 5 bases, J shed 6 bases, and the junction held 12 bases outside the gene matches. This CDR3 is built from 16 residues. DNA for the CDR3: TGTGCCAGTAGTGTCGCGACAGGGATCGTATCCGGGGAGCTGTTTTTT. This encodes CASSVATGIVSGELFF. Using reference TRBV19 and TRBJ2-2 for the parts outside the CDR3, the full variable domain is DGGITQSPKYLFRKEGQNVTLSCEQNLNHDAMYWYRQDPGQGLRLIYYSQIVNDFQKGDIAEGYSVSREKKESFPLTVTSAQKNPTAFYLCASSVATGIVSGELFFGEGSRLTVL.

V is TRBV28 and J is TRBJ1-3; 7 nucleotides align to TRBD1. From germline, CDR1 is MDHEN and CDR2 SYDVKM. The CDR3 has 16 residues. V lost 6 bases and J lost 4; bases outside the gene matches: 12. For the CDR3, the DNA is TGTGCCAGCAGCCCACCACCGGGACAGCTCGGAAACACCATATATTTT. Amino acids: CASSPPPGQLGNTIYF.

The V and J genes are TRBV29-1 and TRBJ1-2; 9 bases map to TRBD1. V shed 6 bases, J shed 8 bases, and the junction held 10 bases outside the gene matches. The CDR3 is made up of 13 amino acids. Looked up from germline, CDR1 is SQVTM and CDR2 is ANQGSEA. For the CDR3, the DNA is TGCAGCGTAGATCACAGGGGGCGGGAAGGCTACACCTTC. As protein: CSVDHRGREGYTF.

This sequence joins TRBV7-2 and TRBJ1-1; maybe TRBD1 (5 bases). This CDR3 is 17 amino acids long. V was pared by 2 bases and J by 1 base, with 17 bases between. From germline, CDR1 is SGHTA and CDR2 FQGNSA. This CDR3 reads CASSLFGGAGGNTEAFF. The CDR3 DNA reads as TGTGCCAGCAGCTTATTCGGAGGGGCCGGTGGGAACACTGAAGCTTTCTTT.

The gene calls are TRBV29-1 and TRBJ2-3, with 8 nucleotides matching TRBD2. V was clipped by 5 bases and J by 5 bases; unmatched bases: 6. The CDR3 has 13 residues. From germline, CDR1 is SQVTM and CDR2 ANQGSEA. For the CDR3, the DNA is TGCAGCGTTCTACGGGAGGGCCAAGATACGCAGTATTTT. This translates into CSVLREGQDTQYF.

This clone came up a few times. The V and J genes are TRBV7-9 and TRBJ2-1; 10 positions match TRBD2. After removal of 4 bases from V and 4 bases from J, the junction contained 1 base not matched to a gene. CDR1 is SEHNR and CDR2 is FQNEAQ in the germline V gene (reference sequence). The CDR3 runs to 14 residues. Here the CDR3 DNA reads TGTGCCAGCAGCTCTAGCGGGGGATACAATGAGCAGTTCTTC. This gives the protein CASSSSGGYNEQFF.

The V and J genes are TRBV7-8 and TRBJ1-6; D is possibly TRBD1 (5 bases). This CDR3 has 16 amino acids. Germline values: CDR1 SGHVS, CDR2 FQNEAQ. Trimming pared 2 bases from V and 9 bases from J, leaving 17 bases between. CDR3 DNA sequence: TGTGCCAGCAGCTTAATAGTCGGGCAGGGAAGTTCACCCCTCCACTTT. Residues: CASSLIVGQGSSPLHF.

This clone was detected ten times or more. Other DNA sequences in the sample encode the same CDR3. The J gene is TRBJ1-1, the V gene TRBV24-1; TRBD1 might be the D (6 bases). Between the trimmed V and J ends, which lost 2 bases and 1 base, there was a span of 7 bases. Germline V gene data show CDR1 as KGHDR and CDR2 as SFDVKD. There are 14 residues in the CDR3. The CDR3 nucleotides read TGTGCCACCAGTGATTGGGGACAGAACACTGAAGCTTTCTTT. Translated: CATSDWGQNTEAFF.

The CDR3 coding sequence is TGTGCCAGTCAATGGGCAATGAACACTGAAGCTTTCTTT. It codes for CASQWAMNTEAFF. This chain joins TRBV19 and TRBJ1-1; D uncertain. The length of the CDR3 is 13 residues. Germline assignment: CDR1 LNHDA and CDR2 SQIVND (reference sequence). V was trimmed by 8 bases and J by 0 bases, leaving 10 bases between them.

The rearrangement joins TRBV5-4 to TRBJ1-2, with a possible D match to TRBD1 (5 bases). Deletions cut 5 bases from V and 6 bases from J, with 26 bases between. The CDR3 is 17 amino acids. CDR1 is SGHNT and CDR2 is YYREEE in the germline V gene (reference sequence). The CDR3 region is CASSLDGGVSTYHGYTF. As DNA, the CDR3 is TGTGCCAGCAGTCTCGACGGAGGGGTTAGCACCTACCATGGCTACACCTTC.

This clone was detected only a few times. The chain carries TRBV3-1 (or the pseudogene TRBV3-2) and TRBJ1-2; 9 nucleotides line up with TRBD1. J was trimmed by 6 bases and V by 5 bases; bases with no gene match: 10. CDR1 LGHDT and CDR2 YNNKEL come from the germline V gene (reference sequence). The CDR3 consists of 15 residues. The CDR3 bases are TGTGCCAGCAGCTTTTCCGGGACAGGGAACAATGGCTACACCTTC. This encodes CASSFSGTGNNGYTF.

The chain recombines TRBV28 with TRBJ2-2, with D maybe TRBD1 (6 bases). This CDR3 has 14 amino acids. Trimming pared 1 base from V and 6 bases from J, leaving 9 bases between. Germline V gives CDR1 MDHEN, CDR2 SYDVKM. DNA of the CDR3: TGTGCCAGCAGTTTATCTAAGGGGGCCGGGGAGCTGTTTTTT. Protein sequence: CASSLSKGAGELFF.